The sequence of this TCR beta chain was determined in a study of sequential checkpoint blockade in melanoma. Study-wide context: Patients were randomized 1:1 to nivolumab-then-ipilimumab or ipilimumab-then-nivolumab first-line. Findings and limits, study-wide: T-cell fraction and clonality followed PD-L1 and CD8+ counts, not mutational load.

Of note for this clone: Its cognate antigen is unknown.

Treatment denoted: randomized to nivolumab then ipilimumab (arm A) or the reverse (arm B). The CDR3 length is 13 residues. With 4 bases removed from V and 1 base from J, the gap between germline ends came to 7 bases. Here immunoSEQ multiplex PCR was the method, and the copy in TCRdb shows in-frame clones only, minus some. Among about 12,000 clones listed, 20% to 25% were seen once. Specimen: tumor tissue (inferred from file names), collected from a patient given nivolumab and ipilimumab in sequence. The chain is built from TRBV7-1 and TRBJ1-1; D gene unclear. TRBV7-1 is annotated as an ORF whose role is uncertain. The sequence came from a human donor with melanoma. Written as DNA, the CDR3 is TGTGCCAGCAGCTTAGTTTGGAACACTGAAGCTTTCTTT. Protein product: CASSLVWNTEAFF.